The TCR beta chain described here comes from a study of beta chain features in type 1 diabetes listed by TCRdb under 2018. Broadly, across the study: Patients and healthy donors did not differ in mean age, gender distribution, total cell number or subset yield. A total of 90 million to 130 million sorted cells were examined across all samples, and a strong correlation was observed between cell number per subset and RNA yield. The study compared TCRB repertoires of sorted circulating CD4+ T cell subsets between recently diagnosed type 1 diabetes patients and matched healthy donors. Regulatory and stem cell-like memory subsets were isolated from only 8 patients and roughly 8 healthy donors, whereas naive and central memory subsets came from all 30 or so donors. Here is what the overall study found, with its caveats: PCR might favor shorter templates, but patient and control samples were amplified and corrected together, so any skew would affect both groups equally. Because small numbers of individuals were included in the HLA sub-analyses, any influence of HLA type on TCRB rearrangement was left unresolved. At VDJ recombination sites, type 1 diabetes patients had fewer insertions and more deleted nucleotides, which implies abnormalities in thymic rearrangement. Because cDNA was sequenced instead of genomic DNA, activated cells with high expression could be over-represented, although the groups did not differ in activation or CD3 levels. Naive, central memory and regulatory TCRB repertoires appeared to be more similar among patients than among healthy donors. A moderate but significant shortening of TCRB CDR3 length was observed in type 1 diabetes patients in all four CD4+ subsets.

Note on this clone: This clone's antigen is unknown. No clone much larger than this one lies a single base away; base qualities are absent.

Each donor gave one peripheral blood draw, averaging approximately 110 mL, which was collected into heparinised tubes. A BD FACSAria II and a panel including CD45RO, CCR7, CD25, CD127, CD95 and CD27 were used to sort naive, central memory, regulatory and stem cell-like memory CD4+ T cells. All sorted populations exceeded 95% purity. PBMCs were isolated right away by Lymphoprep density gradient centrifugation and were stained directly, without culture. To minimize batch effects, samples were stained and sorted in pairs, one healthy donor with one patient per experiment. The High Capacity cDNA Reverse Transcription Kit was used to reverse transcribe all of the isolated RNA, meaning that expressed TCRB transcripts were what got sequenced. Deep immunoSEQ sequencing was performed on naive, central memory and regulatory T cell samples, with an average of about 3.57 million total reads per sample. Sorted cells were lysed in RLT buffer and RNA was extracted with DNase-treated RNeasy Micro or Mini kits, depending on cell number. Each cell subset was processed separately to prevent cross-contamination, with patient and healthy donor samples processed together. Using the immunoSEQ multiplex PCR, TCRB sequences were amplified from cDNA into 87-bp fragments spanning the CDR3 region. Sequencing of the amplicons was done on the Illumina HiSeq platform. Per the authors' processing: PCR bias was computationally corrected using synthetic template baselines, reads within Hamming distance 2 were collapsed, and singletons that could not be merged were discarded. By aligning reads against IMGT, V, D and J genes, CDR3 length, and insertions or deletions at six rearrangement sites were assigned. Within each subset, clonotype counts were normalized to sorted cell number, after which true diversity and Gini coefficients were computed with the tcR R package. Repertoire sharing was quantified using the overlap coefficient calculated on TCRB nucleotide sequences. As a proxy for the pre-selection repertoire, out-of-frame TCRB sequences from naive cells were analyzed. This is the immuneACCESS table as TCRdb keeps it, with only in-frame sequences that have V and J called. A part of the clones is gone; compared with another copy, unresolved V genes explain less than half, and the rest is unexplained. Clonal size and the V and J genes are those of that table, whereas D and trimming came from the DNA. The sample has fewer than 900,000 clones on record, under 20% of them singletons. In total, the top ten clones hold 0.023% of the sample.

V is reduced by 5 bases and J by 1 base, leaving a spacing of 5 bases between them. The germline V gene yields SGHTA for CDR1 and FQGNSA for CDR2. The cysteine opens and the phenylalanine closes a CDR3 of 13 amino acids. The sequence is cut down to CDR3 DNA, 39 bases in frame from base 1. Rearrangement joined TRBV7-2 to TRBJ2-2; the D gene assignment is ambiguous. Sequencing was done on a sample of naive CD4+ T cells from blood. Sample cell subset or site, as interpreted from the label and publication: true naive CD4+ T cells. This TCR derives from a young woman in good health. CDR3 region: CASSLRNTGELFF. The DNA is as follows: TGTGCCAGCAGCCTTCGGAACACCGGGGAGCTGTTTTTT.